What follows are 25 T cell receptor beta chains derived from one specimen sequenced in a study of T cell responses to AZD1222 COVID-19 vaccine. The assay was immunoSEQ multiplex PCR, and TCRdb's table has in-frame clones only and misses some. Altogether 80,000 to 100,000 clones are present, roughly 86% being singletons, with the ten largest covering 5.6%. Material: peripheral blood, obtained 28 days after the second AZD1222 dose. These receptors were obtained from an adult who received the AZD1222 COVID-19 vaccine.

The CDR3 DNA sequence: TGTGCCAGCAGCTTAGCTTATTCAGGGTCGAGGTATAGGGGCAATCAGCCCCAGCATTTT. This translates into CASSLAYSGSRYRGNQPQHF. The chain links TRBV7-2 to TRBJ1-5; perhaps TRBD1 as D (5 bases). The germline CDR1 and CDR2 sequences are SGHTA and FQGNSA. The V end lost 0 bases, the J end lost 2 bases, and 23 bases lay between the germline ends. The CDR3 is made up of 20 amino acids.

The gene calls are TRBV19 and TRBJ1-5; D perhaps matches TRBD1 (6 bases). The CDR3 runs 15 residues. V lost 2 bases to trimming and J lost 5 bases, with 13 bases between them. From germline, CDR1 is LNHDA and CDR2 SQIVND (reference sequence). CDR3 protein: CASSISRGRDQPQHF. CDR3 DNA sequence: TGTGCCAGTAGTATAAGCAGGGGAAGGGATCAGCCCCAGCATTTT.

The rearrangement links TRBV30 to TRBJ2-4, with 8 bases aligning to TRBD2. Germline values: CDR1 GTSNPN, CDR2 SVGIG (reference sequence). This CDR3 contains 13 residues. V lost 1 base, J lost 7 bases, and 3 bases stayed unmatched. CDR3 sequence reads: CAWSGGLDNIQYF. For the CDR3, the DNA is TGTGCCTGGAGTGGGGGACTAGATAACATTCAGTACTTC.

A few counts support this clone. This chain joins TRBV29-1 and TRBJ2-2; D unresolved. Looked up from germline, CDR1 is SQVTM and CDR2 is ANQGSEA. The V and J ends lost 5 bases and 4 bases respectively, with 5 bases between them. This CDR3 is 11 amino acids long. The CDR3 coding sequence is TGCAGCGTTATGAGCACCGGGGAGCTGTTTTTT. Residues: CSVMSTGELFF.

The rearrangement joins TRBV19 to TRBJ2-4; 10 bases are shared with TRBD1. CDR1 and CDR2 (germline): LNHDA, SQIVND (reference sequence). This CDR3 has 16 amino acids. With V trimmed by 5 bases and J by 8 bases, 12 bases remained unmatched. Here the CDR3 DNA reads TGTGCCAGTAGTCCCCTCCGGACAGGGGGGATAGACATTCAGTACTTC. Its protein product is CASSPLRTGGIDIQYF.

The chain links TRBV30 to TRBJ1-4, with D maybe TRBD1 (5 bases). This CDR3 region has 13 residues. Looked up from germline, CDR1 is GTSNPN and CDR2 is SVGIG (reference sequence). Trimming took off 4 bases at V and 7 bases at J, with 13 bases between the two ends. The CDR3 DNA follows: TGTGCCTGGAAAACGGGGGGAGGTGAAAAACTGTTTTTT. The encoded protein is CAWKTGGGEKLFF.

Here the CDR3 reads CASSQGQGRGEQYF. CDR3 bases: TGTGCCAGCAGTCAGGGACAGGGGAGAGGAGAGCAGTACTTC. The chain employs TRBV28 and TRBJ2-7, with 10 bases matching TRBD1. CDR3 length: 14 amino acids. V shed 5 bases and J 7 bases; nucleotides not matched to a gene: 8. CDR1 and CDR2 (germline): MDHEN, SYDVKM.

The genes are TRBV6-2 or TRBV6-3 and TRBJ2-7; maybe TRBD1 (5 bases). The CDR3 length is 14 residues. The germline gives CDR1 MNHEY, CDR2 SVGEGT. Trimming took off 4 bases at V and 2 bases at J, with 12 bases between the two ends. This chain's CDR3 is CASSSHMTAYEQYF. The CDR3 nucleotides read TGTGCCAGCAGTTCTCACATGACAGCCTACGAGCAGTACTTC.

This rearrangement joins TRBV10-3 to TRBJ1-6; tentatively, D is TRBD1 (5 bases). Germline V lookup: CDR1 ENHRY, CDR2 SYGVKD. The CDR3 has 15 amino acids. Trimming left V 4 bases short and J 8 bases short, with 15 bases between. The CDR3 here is CAISVGGTVHSPLHF. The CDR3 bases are TGTGCCATCAGTGTTGGGGGTACGGTTCATTCACCCCTCCACTTT.

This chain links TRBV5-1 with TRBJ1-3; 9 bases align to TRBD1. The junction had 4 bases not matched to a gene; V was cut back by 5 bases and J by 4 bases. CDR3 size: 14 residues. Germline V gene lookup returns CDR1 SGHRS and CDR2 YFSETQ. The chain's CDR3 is CASRIGTGGNTIYF. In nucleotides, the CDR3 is TGCGCCAGCAGGATCGGGACAGGGGGAAACACCATATATTTT.

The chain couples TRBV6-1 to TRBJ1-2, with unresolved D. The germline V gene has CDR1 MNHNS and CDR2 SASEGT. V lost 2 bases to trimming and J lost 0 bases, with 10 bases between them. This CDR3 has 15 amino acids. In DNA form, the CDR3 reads TGTGCCAGCAGTGAAATCGGCTTTACTAACTATGGCTACACCTTC. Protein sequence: CASSEIGFTNYGYTF.

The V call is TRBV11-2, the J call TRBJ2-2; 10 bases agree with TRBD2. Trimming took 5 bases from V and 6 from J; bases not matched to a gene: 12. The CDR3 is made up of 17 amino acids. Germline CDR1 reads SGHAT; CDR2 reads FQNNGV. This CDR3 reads CASSPGTSVGRPGELFF. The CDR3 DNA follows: TGTGCCAGCAGCCCCGGGACTAGCGTAGGTCGGCCCGGGGAGCTGTTTTTT.

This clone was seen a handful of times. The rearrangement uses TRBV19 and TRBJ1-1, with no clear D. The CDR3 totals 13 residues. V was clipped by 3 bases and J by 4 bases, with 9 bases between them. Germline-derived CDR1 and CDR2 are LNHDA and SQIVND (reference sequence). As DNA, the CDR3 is TGTGCCAGTAGTATCGAAGGTTTCACTGAAGCTTTCTTT. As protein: CASSIEGFTEAFF.

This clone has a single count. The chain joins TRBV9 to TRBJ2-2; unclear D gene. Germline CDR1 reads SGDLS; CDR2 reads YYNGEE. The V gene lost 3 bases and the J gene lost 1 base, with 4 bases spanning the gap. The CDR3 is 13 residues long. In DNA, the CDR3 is TGTGCCAGCAGCGGAGAGAACACCGGGGAGCTGTTTTTT. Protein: CASSGENTGELFF.

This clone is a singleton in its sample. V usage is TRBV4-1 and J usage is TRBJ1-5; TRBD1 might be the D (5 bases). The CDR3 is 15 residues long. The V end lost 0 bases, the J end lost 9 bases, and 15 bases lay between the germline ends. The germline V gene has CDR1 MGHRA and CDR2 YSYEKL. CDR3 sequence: CASSQESGTRGPQHF. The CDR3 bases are TGCGCCAGCAGCCAAGAATCAGGGACCCGTGGGCCCCAGCATTTT.

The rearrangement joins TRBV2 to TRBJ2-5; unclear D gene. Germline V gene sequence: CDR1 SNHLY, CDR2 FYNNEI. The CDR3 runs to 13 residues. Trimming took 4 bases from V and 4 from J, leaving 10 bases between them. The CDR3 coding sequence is TGTGCCAGCAGTGTCGGGCGTAGAGAGACCCAGTACTTC. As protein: CASSVGRRETQYF.

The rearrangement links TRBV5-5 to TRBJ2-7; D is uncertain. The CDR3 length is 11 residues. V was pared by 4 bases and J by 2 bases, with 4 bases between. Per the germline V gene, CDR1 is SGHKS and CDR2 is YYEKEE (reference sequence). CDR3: CASSPTYEQYF. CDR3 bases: TGTGCCAGCAGCCCAACCTACGAGCAGTACTTC.

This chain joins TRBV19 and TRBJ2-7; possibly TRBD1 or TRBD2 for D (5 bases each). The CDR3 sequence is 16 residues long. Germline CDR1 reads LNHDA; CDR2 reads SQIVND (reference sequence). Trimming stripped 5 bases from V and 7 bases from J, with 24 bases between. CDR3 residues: CASSPREGPPIREQYF. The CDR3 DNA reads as TGTGCCAGTAGTCCTCGCGAGGGGCCCCCCATTCGGGAGCAGTACTTC.

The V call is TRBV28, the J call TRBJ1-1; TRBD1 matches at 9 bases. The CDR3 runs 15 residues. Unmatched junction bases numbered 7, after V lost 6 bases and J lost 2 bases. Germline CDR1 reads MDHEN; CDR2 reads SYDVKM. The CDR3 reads CASRIPGQGNTEAFF. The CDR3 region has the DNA TGTGCCAGCAGAATTCCGGGACAGGGAAACACTGAAGCTTTCTTT.

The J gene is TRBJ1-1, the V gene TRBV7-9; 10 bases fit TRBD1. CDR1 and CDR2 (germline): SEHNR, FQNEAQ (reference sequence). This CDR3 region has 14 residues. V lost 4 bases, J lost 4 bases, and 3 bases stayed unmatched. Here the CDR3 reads CASSSRTGGTEAFF. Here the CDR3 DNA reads TGTGCCAGCAGCTCCCGGACAGGGGGCACTGAAGCTTTCTTT. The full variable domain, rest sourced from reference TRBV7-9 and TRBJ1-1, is DTGVSQNPRHKITKRGQNVTFRCDPISEHNRLYWYRQTLGQGPEFLTYFQNEAQLEKSRLLSDRFSAERPKGSFSTLEIQRTEQGDSAMYLCASSSRTGGTEAFFGQGTRLTVV.

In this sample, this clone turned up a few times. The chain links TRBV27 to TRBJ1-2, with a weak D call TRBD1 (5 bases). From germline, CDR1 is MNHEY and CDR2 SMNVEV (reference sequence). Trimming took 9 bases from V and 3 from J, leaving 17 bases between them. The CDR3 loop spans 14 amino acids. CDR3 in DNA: TGTGCCAGTCGACGGGGCAGGGTGGACTATGGCTACACCTTC. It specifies CASRRGRVDYGYTF.

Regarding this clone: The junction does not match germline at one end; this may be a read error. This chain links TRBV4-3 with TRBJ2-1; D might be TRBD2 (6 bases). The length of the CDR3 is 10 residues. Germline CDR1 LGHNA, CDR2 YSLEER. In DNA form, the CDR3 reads TGCGCCAGCAGAAATTATGGGACTCTCTTC. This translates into CASRNYGTLF.

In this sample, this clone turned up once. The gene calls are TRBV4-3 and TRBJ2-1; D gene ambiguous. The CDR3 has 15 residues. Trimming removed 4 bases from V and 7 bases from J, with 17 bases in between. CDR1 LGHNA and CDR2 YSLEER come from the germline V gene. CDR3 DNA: TGCGCCAGCAGCCGACAAGGGCCTCCCAGGAATGAGCAGTTCTTC. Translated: CASSRQGPPRNEQFF.

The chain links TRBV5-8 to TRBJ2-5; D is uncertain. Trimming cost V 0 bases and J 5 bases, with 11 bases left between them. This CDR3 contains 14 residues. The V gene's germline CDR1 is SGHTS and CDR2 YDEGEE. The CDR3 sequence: CASSLDMAWETQYF. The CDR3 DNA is TGTGCCAGCAGCTTGGACATGGCTTGGGAGACCCAGTACTTC.

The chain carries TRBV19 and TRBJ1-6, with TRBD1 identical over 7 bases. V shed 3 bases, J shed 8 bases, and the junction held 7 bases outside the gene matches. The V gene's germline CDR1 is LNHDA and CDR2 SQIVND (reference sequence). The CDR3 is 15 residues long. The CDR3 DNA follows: TGTGCCAGTAGTATTGCGGGACAGAGAGATTCACCCCTCCACTTT. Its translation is CASSIAGQRDSPLHF.